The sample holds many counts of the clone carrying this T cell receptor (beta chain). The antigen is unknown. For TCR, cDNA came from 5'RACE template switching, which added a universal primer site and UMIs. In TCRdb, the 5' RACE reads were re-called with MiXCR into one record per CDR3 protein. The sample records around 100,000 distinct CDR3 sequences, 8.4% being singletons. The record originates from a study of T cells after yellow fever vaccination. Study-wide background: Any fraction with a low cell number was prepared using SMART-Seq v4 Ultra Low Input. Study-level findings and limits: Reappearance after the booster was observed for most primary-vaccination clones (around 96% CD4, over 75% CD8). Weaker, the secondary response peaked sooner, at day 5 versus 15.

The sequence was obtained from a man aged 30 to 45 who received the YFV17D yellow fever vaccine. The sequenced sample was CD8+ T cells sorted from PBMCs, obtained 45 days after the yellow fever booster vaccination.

This CDR3 is CASSLSHRNEQYF. The CDR3 DNA follows: TGTGCCAGCAGTTTGTCACATAGGAACGAGCAGTACTTC. This chain links TRBV27 with TRBJ2-7; no clear D gene. Germline V gene lookup returns CDR1 MNHEY and CDR2 SMNVEV (reference sequence). V was clipped by 3 bases and J by 5 bases, with 11 bases between them. The CDR3 has 13 amino acids.